Described below is a single TCR beta chain sequence and its context. Different DNA sequences within this sample yield the same CDR3. Assay used: immunoSEQ multiplex PCR; TCRdb lists only in-frame clones, some missing. In the table there are around 140,000 clones, 90% of which are singletons. The record originates from a study of OX40 agonist ivuxolimab in advanced cancers. Trimming removed 3 bases from V and 2 bases from J; junction bases left unmatched: 3. The CDR3 runs to 16 residues. Germline loops: CDR1 SGHRS, CDR2 YFSETQ. This clonotype was sampled from an adult with an advanced solid tumor such as melanoma, head and neck, liver or kidney cancer. The input for sequencing was CD4+ or CD8+ T cells sorted from blood, taken in a trial of the OX40 agonist ivuxolimab. The chain has TRBV5-1 and TRBJ2-5; 14 bases match TRBD2. CDR3 nucleotide sequence: TGCGCCAGCAGCTGGGGACTAGCGGGAGTTCAAGAGACCCAGTACTTC. Amino acids: CASSWGLAGVQETQYF.